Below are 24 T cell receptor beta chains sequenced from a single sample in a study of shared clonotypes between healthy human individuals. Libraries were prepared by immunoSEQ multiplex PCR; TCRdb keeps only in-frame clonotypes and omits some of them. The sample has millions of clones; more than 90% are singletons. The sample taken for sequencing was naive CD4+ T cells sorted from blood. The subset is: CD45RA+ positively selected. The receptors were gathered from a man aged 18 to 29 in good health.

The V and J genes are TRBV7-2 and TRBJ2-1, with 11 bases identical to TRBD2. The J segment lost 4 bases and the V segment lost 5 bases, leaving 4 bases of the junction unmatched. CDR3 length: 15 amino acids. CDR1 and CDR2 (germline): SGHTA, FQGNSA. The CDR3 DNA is TGTGCCAGCAGCATTAGCGGGGGGGCTTACAATGAGCAGTTCTTC. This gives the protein CASSISGGAYNEQFF.

CDR3 nucleotide sequence: TGTGCCAGCAGTGAGGTAGGACAGGGGGCGTCCTACGAGCAGTACTTC. Its translation is CASSEVGQGASYEQYF. The chain carries TRBV6-1 and TRBJ2-7; the match to TRBD1 covers 11 bases. Germline lookup yields CDR1 MNHNS and CDR2 SASEGT. The ends lost 3 bases at V and 1 base at J; junction bases unmatched: 5. The CDR3 is 16 amino acids.

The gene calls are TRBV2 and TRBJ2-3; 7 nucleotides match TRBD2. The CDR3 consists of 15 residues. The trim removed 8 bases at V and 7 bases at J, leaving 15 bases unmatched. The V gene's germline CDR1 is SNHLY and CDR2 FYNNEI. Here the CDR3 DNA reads TGTGCCAGCCAAGACTCTAGCGGAGGGTCGAATACGCAGTATTTT. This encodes CASQDSSGGSNTQYF.

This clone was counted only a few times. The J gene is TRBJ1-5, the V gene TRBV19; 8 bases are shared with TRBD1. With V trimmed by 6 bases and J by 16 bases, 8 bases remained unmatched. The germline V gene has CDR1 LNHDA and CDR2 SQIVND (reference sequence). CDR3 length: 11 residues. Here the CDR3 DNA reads TGTGCCAGTAGACGGACAGGGAAACAACATTTT. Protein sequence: CASRRTGKQHF. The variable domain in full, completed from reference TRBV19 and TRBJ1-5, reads DGGITQSPKYLFRKEGQNVTLSCEQNLNHDAMYWYRQDPGQGLRLIYYSQIVNDFQKGDIAEGYSVSREKKESFPLTVTSAQKNPTAFYLCASRRTGKQHFGDGTRLSIL.

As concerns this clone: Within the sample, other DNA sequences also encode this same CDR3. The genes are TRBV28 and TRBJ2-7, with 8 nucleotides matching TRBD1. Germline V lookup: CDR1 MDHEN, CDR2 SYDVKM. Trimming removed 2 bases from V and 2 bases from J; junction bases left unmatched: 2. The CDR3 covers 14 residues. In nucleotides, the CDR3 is TGTGCCAGCAGTTTAACAGGGGGAGCCTACGAGCAGTACTTC. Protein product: CASSLTGGAYEQYF.

This chain's CDR3 is CASSEPLVTGSEKLFF. The CDR3 coding sequence is TGTGCCAGCAGCGAACCGCTAGTTACGGGGAGTGAAAAACTGTTTTTT. The chain links TRBV9 to TRBJ1-4; D remains ambiguous. Germline assignment: CDR1 SGDLS and CDR2 YYNGEE. The germline V and J ends were trimmed by 3 bases and 7 bases, with 19 bases remaining between them. The CDR3 sequence is 16 residues long.

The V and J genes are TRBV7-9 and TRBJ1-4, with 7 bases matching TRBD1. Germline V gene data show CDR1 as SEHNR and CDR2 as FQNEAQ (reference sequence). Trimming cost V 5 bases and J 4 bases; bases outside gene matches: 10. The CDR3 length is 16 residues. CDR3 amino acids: CASSLGDRGHNEKLFF. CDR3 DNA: TGTGCCAGCAGCCTTGGGGACAGAGGGCATAATGAAAAACTGTTTTTT. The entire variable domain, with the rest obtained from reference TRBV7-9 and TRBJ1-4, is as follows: DTGVSQNPRHKITKRGQNVTFRCDPISEHNRLYWYRQTLGQGPEFLTYFQNEAQLEKSRLLSDRFSAERPKGSFSTLEIQRTEQGDSAMYLCASSLGDRGHNEKLFFGSGTQLSVL.

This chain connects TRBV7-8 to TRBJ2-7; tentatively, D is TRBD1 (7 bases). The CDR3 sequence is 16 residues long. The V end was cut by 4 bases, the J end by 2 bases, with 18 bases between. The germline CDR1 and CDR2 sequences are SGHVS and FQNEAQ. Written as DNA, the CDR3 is TGTGCCAGCAGCTCGTACCTGCGGGACAGTGCCTACGAGCAGTACTTC. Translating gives CASSSYLRDSAYEQYF.

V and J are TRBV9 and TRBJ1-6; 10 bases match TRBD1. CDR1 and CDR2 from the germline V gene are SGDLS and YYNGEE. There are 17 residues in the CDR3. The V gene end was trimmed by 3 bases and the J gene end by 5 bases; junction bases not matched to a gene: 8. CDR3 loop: CASSGSRGTGDNSPLHF. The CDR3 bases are TGTGCCAGCAGCGGAAGCCGAGGGACAGGGGATAATTCACCCCTCCACTTT.

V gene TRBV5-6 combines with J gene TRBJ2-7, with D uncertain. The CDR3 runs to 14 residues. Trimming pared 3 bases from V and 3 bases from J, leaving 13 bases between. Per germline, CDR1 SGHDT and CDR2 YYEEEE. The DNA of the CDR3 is TGTGCCAGCAGCTCTGGTTCCGGCAACTACGAGCAGTACTTC. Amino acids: CASSSGSGNYEQYF.

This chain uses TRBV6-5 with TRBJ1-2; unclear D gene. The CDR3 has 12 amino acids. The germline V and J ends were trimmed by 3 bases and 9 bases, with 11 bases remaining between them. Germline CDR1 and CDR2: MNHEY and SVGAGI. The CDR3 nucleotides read TGTGCCAGCAGTTATCGACAAGGCAGCTACACCTTC. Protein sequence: CASSYRQGSYTF.

CDR3 region: CASSHRTGLNQETQYF. CDR3 DNA: TGTGCCAGCAGCCACCGGACAGGGTTGAACCAAGAGACCCAGTACTTC. The genes are TRBV11-2 and TRBJ2-5; 8 bases are a match to TRBD1. The V and J ends lost 5 bases and 0 bases, in that order; junction bases with no gene match: 8. Per the germline V gene, CDR1 is SGHAT and CDR2 is FQNNGV. The CDR3 totals 16 residues.

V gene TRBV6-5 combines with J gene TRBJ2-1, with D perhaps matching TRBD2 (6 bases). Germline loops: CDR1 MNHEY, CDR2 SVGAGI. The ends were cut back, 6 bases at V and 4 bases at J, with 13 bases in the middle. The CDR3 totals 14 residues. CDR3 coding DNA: TGTGCCAGCAGCCCGGGACTCTGGTACAATGAGCAGTTCTTC. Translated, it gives CASSPGLWYNEQFF.

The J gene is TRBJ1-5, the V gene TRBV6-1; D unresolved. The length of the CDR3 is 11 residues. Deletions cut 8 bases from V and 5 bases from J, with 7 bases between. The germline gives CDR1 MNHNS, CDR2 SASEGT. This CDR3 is CASQLDQPQHF. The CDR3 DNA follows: TGTGCCAGCCAGTTGGATCAGCCCCAGCATTTT.

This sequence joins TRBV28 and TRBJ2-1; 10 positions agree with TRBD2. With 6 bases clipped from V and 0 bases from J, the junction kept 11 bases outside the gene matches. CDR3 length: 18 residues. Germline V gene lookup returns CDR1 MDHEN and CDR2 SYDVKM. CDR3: CASSLASLAGVSYNEQFF. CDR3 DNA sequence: TGTGCCAGCAGCCTTGCCTCCCTAGCGGGAGTCTCCTACAATGAGCAGTTCTTC.

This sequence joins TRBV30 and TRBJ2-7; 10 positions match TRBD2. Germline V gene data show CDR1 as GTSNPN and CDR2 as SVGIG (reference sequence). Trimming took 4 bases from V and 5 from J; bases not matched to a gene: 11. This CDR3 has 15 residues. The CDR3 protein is CAWKASSGSFNEQYF. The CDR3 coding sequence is TGTGCCTGGAAGGCCTCTAGCGGGAGTTTTAACGAGCAGTACTTC.

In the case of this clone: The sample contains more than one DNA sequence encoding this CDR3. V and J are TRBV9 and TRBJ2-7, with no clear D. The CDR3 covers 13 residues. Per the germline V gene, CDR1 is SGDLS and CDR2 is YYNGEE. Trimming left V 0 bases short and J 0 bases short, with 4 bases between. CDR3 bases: TGTGCCAGCAGCGTAGGGGACTCCTACGAGCAGTACTTC. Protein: CASSVGDSYEQYF.

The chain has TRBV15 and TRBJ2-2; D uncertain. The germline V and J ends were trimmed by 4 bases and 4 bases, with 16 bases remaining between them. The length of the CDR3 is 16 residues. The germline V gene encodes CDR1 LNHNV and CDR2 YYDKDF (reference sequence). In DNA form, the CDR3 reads TGTGCCACCAGCAAAGGAAGTGGGGTGGGCACCGGGGAGCTGTTTTTT. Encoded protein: CATSKGSGVGTGELFF.

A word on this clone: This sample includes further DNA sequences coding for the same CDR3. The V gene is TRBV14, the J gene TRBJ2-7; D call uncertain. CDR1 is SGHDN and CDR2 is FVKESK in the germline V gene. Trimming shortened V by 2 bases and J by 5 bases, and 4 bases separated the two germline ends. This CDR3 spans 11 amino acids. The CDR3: CASSQRNEQYF. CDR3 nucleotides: TGTGCCAGCAGCCAAAGAAACGAGCAGTACTTC.

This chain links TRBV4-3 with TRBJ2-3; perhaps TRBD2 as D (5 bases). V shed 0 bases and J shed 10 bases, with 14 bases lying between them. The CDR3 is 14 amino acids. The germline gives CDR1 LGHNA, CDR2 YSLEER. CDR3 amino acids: CASSQDPWVGAQYF. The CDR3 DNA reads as TGCGCCAGCAGCCAAGATCCCTGGGTCGGGGCGCAGTATTTT.

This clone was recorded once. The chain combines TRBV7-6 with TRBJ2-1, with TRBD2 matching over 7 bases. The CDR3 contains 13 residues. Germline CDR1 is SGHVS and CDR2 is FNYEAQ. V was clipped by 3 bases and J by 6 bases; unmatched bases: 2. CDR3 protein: CASSFGGVNEQFF. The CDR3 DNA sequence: TGTGCCAGCAGCTTTGGGGGGGTCAATGAGCAGTTCTTC.

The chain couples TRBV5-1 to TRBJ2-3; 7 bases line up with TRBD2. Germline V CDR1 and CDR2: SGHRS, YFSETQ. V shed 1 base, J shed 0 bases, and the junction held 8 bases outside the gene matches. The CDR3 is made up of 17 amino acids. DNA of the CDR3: TGCGCCAGCAGCTTGAATTTACTAGCGCCGAGCACAGATACGCAGTATTTT. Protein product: CASSLNLLAPSTDTQYF.

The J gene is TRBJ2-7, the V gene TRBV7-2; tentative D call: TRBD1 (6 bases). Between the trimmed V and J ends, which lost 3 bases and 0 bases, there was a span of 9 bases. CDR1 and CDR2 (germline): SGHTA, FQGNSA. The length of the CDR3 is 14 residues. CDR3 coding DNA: TGTGCCAGCAGCTTCGGACAGAGCTCCTACGAGCAGTACTTC. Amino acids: CASSFGQSSYEQYF.

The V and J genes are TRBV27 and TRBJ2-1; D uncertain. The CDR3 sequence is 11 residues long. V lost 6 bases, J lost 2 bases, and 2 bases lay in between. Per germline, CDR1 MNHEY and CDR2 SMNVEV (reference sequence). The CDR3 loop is CASRAYNEQFF. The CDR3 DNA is TGTGCCAGCAGGGCCTACAATGAGCAGTTCTTC.